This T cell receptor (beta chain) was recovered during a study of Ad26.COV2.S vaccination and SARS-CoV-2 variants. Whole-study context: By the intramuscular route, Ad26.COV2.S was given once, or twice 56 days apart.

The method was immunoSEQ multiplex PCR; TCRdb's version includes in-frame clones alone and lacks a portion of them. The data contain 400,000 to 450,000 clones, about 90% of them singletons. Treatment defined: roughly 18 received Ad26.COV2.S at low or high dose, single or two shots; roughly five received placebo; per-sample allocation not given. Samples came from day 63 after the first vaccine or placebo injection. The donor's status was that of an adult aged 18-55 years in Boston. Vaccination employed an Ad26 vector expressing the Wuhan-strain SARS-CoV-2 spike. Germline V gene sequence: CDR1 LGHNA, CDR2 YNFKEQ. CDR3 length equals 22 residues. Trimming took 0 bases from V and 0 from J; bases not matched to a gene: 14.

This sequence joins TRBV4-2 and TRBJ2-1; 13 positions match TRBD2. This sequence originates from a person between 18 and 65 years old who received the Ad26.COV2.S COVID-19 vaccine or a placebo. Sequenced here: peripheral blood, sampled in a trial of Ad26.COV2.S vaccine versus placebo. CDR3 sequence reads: CASSQDRGRLAGGPASYNEQFF. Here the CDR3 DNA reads TGTGCCAGCAGCCAAGATCGGGGGAGACTAGCGGGAGGTCCCGCCTCCTACAATGAGCAGTTCTTC.